This T cell receptor (beta chain) is from a study of blood T cell repertoires in COVID-19. Study information: The United States, Italy and Spain were the sources of the acute and convalescent COVID-19 samples. PBMCs, B-cell-depleted T cells, or T cells provided the cDNA or gDNA that made up the material.

The table lists this clone with many counts. Authors' data handling: Nucleated cell counts were estimated from reference gene primer amplification. Sequencing was performed with immunoSEQ multiplex PCR; in TCRdb, only in-frame clones are kept and a portion is missing. Clone size and the V and J calls come from that table; the DNA yielded D and trimming. This sample has 240,000 or so clones, with more than 75% found just once. The TCR originated in a woman between 40 and 55 years old who had recovered from COVID-19. Sequenced sample: peripheral blood.

CDR3 nucleotide sequence: TGTGCCACCAGGGGGGACACTGGGGTCCATGGCTACACCTTC. This gives the protein CATRGDTGVHGYTF. This chain connects TRBV5-4 to TRBJ1-2; TRBD1 matches at 7 bases. Germline V gives CDR1 SGHNT, CDR2 YYREEE (reference sequence). The CDR3 totals 14 residues. V was pared by 9 bases and J by 6 bases, with 14 bases of the junction left unmatched.